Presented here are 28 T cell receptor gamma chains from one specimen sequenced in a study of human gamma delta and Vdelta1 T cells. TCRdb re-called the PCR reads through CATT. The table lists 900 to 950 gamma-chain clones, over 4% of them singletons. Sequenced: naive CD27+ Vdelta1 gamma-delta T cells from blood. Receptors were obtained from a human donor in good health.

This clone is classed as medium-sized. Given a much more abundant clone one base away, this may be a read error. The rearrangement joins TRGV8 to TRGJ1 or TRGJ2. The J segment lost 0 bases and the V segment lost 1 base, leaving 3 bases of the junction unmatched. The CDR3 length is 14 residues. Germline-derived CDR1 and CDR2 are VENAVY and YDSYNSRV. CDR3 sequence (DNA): TGTGCCACCTGGGATAGTGAGAATTATTATAAGAAACTCTTT. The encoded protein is CATWDSENYYKKLF.

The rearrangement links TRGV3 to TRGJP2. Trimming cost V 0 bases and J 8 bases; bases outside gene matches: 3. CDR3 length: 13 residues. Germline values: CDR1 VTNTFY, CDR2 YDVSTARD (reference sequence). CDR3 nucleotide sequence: TGTGCCACCTGGGACAGGCGAGATTGGATCAAGACGTTT. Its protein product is CATWDRRDWIKTF.

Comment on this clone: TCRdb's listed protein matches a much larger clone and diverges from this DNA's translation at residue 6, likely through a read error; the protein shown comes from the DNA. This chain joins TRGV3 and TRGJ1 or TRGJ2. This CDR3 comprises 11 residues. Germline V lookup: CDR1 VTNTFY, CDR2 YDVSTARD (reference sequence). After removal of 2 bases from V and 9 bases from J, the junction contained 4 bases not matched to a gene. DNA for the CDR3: TGTGCCACCTGGGACATGTTTAAGAAACTCTTT. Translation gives CATWDMFKKLF.

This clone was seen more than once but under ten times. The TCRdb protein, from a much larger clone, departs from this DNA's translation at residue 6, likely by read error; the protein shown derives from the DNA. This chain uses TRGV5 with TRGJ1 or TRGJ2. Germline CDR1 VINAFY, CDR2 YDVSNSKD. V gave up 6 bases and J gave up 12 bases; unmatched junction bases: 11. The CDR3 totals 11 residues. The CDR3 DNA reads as TGTGCCACCTGGTGGTTGTTGGGGAAACTCTTT. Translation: CATWWLLGKLF.

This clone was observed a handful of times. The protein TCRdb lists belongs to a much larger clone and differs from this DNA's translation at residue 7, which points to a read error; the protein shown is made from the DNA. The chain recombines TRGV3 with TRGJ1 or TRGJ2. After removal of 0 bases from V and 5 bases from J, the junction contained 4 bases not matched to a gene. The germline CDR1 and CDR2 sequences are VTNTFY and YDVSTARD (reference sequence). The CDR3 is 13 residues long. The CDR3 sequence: CATWDRRHYKKLF. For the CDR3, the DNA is TGTGCCACCTGGGACAGGCGTCATTATAAGAAACTCTTT.

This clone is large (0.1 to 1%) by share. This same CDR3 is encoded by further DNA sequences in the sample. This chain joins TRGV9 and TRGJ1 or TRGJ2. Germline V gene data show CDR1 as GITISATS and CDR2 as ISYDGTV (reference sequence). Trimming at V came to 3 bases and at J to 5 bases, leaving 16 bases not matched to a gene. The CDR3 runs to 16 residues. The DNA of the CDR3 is TGTGCCTTGTGGGAGCCCGACCGCCTGATCCATTATAAGAAACTCTTT. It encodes CALWEPDRLIHYKKLF.

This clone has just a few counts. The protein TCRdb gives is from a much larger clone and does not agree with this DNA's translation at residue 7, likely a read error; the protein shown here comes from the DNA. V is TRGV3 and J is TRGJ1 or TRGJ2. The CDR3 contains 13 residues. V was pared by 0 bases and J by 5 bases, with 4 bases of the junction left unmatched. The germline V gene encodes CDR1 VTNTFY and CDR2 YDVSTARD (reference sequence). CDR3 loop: CATWDREHYKKLF. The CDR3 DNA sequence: TGTGCCACCTGGGACAGGGAGCATTATAAGAAACTCTTT.

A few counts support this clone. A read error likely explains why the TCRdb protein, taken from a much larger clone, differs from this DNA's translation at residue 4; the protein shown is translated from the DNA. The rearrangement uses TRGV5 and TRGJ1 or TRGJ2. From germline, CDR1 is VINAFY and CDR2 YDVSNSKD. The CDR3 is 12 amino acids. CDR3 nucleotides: TGTGCCACCGGGGACAGGCGTTATAAGAAACTCTTT. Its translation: CATGDRRYKKLF.

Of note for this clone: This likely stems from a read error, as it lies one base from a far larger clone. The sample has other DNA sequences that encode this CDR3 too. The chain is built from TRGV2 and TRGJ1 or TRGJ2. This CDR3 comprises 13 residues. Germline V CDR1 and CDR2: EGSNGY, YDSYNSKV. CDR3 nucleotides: TGTGCCACCTGGGACGACCGGGGTTATAAGAAACTATTT. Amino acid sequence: CATWDDRGYKKLF.

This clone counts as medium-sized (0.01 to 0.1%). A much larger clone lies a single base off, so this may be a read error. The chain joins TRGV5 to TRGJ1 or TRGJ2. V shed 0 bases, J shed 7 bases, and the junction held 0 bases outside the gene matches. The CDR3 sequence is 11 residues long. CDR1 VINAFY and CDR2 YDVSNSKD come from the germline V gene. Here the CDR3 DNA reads TGTGCCACCTGGGACAGGTATAAGAAACTCTTT. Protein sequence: CATWDRYKKLF.

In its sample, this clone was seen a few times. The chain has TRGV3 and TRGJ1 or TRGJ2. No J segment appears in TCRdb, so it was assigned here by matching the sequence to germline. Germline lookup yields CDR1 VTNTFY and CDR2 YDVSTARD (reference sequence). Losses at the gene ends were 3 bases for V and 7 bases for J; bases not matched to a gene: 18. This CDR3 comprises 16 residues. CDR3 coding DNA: TGTGCCACCTGGGACCAAAAGTCCGATTTTTGGTATAAGAAACTCTTT. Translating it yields CATWDQKSDFWYKKLF.

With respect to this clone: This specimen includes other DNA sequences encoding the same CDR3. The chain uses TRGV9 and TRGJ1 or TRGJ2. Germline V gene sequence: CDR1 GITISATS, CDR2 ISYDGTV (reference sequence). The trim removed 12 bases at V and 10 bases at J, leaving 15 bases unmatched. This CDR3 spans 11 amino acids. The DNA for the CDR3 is TGTGCCGGGTGGGAAGTTGGCAAGAAACTCTTT. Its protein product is CAGWEVGKKLF.

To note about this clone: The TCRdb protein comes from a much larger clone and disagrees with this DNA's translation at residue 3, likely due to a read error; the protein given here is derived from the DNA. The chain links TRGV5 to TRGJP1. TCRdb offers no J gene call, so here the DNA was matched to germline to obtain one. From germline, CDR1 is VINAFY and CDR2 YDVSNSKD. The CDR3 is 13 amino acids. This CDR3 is CAAWAFTGWFKIF. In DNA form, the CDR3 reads TGTGCCGCCTGGGCCTTCACTGGTTGGTTCAAGATATTT.

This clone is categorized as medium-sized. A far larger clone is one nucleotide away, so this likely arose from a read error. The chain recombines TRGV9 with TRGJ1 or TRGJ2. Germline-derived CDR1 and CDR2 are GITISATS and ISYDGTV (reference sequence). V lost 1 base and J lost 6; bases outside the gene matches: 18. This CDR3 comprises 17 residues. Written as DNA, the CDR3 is TGTGCCTTGTGGGAGGTCGATACACAAGAGTGTTCTTATAAGAAACTCTTT. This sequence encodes CALWEVDTQECSYKKLF.

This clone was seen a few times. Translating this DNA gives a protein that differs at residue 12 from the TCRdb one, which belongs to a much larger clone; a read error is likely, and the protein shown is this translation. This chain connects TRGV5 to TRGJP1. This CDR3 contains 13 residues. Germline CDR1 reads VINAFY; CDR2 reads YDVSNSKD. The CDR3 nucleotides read TGTGCCACCTGGGCCTTCACTGGTTGGTTCAAGACATTT. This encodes CATWAFTGWFKTF.

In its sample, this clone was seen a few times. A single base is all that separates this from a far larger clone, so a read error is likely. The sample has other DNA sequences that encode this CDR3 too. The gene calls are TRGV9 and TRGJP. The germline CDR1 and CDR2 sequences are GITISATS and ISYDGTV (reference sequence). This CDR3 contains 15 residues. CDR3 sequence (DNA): TGTGCATTGTGGGAGCGGGAGTTGGGCAAAAAAATCAAGGTATTT. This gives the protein CALWERELGKKIKVF.

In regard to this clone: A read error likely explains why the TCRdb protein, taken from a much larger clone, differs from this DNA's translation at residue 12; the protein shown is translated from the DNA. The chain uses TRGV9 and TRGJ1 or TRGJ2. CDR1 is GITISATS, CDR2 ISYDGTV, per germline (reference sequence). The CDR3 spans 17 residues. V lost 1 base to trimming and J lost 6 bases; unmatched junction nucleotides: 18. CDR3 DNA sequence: TGTGCCTTGTGGGAGGTCGATACACAAGAGTTTGCTTATAAGAAACTCTTT. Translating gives CALWEVDTQEFAYKKLF.

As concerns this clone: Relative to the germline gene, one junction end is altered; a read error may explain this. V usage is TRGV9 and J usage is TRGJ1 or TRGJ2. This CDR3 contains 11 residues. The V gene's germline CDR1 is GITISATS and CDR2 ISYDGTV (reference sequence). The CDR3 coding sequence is TGTGCCGGGTGGGAGGTTGGCAAGAAGCTCTTT. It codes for CAGWEVGKKLF.

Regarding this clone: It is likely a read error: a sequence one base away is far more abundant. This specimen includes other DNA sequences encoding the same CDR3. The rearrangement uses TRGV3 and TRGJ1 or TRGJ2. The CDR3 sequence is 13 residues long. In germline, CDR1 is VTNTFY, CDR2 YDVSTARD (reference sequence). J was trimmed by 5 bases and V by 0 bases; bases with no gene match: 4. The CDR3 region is CATWDRHHYKKLF. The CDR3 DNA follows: TGTGCCACCTGGGACAGGCACCATTATAAGAAACTCTTT.

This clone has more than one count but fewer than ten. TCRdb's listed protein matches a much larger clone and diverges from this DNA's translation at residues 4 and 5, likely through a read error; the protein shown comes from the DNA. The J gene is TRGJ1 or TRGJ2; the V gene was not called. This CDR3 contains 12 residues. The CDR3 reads CALCSNYYKKLF. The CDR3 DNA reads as TGTGCCTTGTGTTCAAATTATTATAAGAAACTCTTT.

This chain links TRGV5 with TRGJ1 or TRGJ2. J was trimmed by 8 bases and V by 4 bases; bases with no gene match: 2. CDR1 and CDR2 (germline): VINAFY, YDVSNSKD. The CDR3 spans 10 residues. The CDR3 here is CATWENKKLF. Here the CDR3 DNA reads TGTGCCACCTGGGAGAATAAGAAACTCTTT.

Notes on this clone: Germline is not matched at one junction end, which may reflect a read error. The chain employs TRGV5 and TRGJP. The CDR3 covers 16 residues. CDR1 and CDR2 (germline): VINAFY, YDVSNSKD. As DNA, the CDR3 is TGTGCCACCTGGGACAGGCAAGAGTTGGGCAAAAAAAACAAGGTATTT. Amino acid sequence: CATWDRQELGKKNKVF.

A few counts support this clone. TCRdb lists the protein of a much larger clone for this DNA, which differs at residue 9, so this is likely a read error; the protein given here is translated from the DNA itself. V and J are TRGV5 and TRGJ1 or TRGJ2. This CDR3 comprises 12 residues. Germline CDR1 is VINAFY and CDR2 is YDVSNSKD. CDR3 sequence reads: CATWDRPYRKLF. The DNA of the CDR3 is TGTGCCACCTGGGACAGGCCCTATAGGAAACTCTTT.

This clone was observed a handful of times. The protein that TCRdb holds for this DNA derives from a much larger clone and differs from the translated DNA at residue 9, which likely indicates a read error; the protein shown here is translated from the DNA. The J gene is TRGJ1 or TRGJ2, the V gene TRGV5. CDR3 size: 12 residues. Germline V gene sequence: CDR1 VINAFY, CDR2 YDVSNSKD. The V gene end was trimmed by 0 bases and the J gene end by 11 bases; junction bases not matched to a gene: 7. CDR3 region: CATWDRPYQKLF. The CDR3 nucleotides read TGTGCCACCTGGGACAGGCCCTATCAGAAACTCTTT.

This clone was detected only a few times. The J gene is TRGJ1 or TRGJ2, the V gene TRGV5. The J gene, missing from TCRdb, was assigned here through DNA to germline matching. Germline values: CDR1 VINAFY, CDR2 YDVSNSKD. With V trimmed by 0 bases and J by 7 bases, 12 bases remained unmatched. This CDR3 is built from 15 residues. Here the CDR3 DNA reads TGTGCCACCTGGGACAGGCGGTGGGCTGGCTATAAGAAACTCTTT. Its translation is CATWDRRWAGYKKLF.

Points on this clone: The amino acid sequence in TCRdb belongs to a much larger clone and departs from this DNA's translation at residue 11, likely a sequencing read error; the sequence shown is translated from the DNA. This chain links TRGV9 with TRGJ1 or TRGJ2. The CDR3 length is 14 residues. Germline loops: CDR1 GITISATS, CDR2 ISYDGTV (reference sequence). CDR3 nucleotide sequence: TGTGCCTTGTGGGAGACTCTGGTTTATTATAGGAAACTCTTT. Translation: CALWETLVYYRKLF.

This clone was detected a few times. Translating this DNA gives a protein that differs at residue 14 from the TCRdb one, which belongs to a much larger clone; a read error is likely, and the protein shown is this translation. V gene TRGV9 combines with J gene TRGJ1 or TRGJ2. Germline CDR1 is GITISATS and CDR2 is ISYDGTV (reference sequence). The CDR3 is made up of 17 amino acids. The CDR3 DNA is TGTGCCTTGTGGGAGGTCGATACACAAGAGTTTTCTTATACGAAACTCTTT. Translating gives CALWEVDTQEFSYTKLF.

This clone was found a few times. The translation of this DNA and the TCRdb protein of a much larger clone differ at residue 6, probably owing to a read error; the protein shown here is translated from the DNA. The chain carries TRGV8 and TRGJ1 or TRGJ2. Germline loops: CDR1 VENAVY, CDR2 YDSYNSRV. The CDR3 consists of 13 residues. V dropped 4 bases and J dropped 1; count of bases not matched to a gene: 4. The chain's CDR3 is CATWDVNYYKKLF. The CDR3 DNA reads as TGTGCCACCTGGGACGTAAATTATTATAAGAAACTCTTT.